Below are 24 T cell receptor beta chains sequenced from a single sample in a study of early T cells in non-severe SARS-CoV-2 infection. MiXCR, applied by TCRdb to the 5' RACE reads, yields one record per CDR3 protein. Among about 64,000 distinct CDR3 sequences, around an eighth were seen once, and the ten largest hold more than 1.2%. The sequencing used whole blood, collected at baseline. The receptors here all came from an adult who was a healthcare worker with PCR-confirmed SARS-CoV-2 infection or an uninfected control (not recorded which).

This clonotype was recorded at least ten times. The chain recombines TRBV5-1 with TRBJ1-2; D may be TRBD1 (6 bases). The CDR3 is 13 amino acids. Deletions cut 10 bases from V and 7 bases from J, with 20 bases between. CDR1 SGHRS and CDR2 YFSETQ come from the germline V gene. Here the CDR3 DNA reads TGCGCCTCCCAACAGGGAGGAGGAGGTGGCTACACCTTC. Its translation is CASQQGGGGGYTF. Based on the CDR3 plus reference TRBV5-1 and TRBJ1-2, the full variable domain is KAGVTQTPRYLIKTRGQQVTLSCSPISGHRSVSWYQQTPGQGLQFLFEYFSETQRNKGNFPGRFSGRQFSNSRSEMNVSTLELGDSALYLCASQQGGGGGYTFGSGTRLTVV.

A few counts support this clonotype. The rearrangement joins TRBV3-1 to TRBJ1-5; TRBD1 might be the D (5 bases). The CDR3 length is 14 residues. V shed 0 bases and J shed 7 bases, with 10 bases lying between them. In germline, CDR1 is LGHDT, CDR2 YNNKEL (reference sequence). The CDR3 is CASSQDMGEQPQHF. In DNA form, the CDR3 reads TGTGCCAGCAGCCAAGATATGGGGGAACAGCCCCAGCATTTT.

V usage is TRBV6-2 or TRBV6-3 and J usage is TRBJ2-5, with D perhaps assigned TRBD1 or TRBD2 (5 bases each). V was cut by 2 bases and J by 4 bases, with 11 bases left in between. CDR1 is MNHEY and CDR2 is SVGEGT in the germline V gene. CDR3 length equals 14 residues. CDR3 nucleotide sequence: TGTGCCAGCAGTTACACCGGGACGGTAGAGACCCAGTACTTC. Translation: CASSYTGTVETQYF.

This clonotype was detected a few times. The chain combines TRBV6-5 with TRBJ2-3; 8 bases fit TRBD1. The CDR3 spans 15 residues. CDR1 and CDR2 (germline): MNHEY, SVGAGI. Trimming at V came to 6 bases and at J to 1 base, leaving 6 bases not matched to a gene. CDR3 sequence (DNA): TGTGCCAGCAGGCCAGGGGGCGCGGGCACAGATACGCAGTATTTT. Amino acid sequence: CASRPGGAGTDTQYF.

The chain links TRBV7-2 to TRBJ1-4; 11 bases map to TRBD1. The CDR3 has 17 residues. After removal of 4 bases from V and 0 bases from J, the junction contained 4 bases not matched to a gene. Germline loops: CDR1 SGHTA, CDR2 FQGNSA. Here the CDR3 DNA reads TGTGCCAGCAGCTGGACAGGGGGCATTGCAACTAATGAAAAACTGTTTTTT. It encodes CASSWTGGIATNEKLFF.

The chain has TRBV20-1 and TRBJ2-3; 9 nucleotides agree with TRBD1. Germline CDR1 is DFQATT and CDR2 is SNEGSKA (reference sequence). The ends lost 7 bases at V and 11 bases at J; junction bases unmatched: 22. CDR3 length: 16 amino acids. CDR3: CSGATQGTGPPSWQYF. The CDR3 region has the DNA TGCAGTGGGGCCACCCAGGGGACAGGGCCACCTTCTTGGCAGTATTTT.

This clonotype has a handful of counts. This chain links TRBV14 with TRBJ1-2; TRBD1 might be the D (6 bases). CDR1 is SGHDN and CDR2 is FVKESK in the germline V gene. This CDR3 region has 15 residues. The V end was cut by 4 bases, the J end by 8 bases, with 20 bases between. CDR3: CASSRTGPLSKGYTF. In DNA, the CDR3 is TGTGCCAGCAGCCGAACAGGGCCCCTTTCGAAAGGCTACACCTTC.

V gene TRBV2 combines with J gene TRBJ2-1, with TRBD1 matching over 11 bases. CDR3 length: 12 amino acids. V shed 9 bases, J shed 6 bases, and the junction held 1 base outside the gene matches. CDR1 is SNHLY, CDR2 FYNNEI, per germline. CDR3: CARGQGVNEQFF. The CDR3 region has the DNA TGTGCCAGGGGACAGGGGGTCAATGAGCAGTTCTTC.

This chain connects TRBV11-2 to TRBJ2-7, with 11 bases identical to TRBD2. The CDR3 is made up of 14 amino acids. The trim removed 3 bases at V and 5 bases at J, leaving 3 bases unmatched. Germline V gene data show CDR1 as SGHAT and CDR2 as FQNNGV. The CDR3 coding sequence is TGTGCCAGCAGCTTGACTAGCGGGGTTCACGAGCAGTACTTC. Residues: CASSLTSGVHEQYF.

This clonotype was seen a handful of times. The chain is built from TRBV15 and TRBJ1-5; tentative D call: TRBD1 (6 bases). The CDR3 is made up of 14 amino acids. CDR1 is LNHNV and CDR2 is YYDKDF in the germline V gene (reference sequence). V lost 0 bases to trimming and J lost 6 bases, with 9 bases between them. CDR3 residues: CATSRDRGAQPQHF. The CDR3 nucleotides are TGTGCCACCAGCAGAGATAGGGGGGCTCAGCCCCAGCATTTT. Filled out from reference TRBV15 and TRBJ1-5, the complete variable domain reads DAMVIQNPRYQVTQFGKPVTLSCSQTLNHNVMYWYQQKSSQAPKLLFHYYDKDFNNEADTPDNFQSRRPNTSFCFLDIRSPGLGDTAMYLCATSRDRGAQPQHFGDGTRLSIL.

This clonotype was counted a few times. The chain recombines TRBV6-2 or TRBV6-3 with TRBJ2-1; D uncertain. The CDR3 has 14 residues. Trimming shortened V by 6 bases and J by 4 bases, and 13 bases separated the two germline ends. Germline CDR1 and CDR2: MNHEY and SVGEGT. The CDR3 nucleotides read TGTGCCAGCAGCCCCGAGACAAATTACAATGAGCAGTTCTTC. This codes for CASSPETNYNEQFF.

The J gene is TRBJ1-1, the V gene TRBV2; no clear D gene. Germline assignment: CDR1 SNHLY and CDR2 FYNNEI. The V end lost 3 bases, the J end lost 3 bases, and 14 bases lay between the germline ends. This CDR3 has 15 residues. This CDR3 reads CASSEYRVTDTEAFF. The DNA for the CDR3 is TGTGCCAGCAGTGAGTATAGGGTTACGGACACTGAAGCTTTCTTT.

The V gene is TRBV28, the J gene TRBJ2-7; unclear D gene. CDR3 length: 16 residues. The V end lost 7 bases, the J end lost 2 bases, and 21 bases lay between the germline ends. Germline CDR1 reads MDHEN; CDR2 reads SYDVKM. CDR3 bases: TGTGCCAGCAAATTCTCCTTCGGGTTGGGGACCTACGAGCAGTACTTC. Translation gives CASKFSFGLGTYEQYF.

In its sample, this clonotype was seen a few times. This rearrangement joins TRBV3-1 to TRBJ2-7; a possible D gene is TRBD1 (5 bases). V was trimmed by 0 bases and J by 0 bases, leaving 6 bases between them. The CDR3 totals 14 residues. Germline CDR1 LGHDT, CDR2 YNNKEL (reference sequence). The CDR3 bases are TGTGCCAGCAGCCAAGACAGGGTCTCCTACGAGCAGTACTTC. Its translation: CASSQDRVSYEQYF.

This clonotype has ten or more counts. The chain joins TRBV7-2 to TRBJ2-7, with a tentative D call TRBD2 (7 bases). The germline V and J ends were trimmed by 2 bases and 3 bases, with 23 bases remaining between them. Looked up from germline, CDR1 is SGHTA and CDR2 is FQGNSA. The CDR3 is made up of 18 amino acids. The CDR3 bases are TGTGCCAGCAGCTTAAGGGGGGGGACCGGGACGTCGTTCTACGAGCAGTACTTC. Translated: CASSLRGGTGTSFYEQYF.

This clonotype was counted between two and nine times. The CDR3 sequence is CATSSASGNTYEQYF. The CDR3 nucleotides read TGTGCCACCAGCAGTGCATCCGGGAATACCTACGAGCAGTACTTC. The rearrangement joins TRBV15 to TRBJ2-7, with TRBD2 as a possible D gene (5 bases). The CDR3 loop spans 15 amino acids. Germline V gene lookup returns CDR1 LNHNV and CDR2 YYDKDF (reference sequence). With 3 bases removed from V and 2 bases from J, the gap between germline ends came to 14 bases.

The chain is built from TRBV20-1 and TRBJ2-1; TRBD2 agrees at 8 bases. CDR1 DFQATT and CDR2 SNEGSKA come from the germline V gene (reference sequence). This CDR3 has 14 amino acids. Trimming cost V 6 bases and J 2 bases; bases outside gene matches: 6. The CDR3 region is CSAIAGFTYNEQFF. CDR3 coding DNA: TGCAGTGCCATAGCGGGGTTTACCTACAATGAGCAGTTCTTC.

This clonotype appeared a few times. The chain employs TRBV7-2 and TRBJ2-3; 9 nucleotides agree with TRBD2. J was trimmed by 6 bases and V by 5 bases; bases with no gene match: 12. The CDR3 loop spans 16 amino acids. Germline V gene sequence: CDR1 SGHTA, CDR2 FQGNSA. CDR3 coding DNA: TGTGCCAGCAGCAGTTCCGGCGGGGGGGCATGGGATACGCAGTATTTT. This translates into CASSSSGGGAWDTQYF.

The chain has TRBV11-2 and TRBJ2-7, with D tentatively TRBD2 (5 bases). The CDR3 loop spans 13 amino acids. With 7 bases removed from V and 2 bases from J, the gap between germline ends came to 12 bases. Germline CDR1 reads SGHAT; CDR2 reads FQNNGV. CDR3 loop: CASNLAGPYEQYF. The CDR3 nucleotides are TGTGCCAGCAACCTTGCGGGTCCCTACGAGCAGTACTTC.

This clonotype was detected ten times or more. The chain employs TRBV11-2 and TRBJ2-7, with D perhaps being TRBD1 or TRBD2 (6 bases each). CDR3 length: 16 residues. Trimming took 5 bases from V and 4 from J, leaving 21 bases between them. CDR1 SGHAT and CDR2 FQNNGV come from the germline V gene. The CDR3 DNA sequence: TGTGCCAGCAGCACCTCTAGGGGGGTAGGTCGGTACGAGCAGTACTTC. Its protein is CASSTSRGVGRYEQYF.

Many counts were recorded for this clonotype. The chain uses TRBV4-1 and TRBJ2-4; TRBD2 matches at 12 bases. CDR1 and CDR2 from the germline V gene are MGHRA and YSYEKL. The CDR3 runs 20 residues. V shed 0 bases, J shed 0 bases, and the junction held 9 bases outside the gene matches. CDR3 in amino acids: CASSQEHTSGRTIAKNIQYF. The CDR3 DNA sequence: TGCGCCAGCAGCCAAGAACACACTAGCGGGAGGACGATAGCCAAAAACATTCAGTACTTC.

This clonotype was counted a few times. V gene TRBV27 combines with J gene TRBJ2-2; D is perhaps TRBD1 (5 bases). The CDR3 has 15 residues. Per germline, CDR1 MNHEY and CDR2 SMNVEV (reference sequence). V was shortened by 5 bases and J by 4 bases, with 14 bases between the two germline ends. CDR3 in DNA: TGTGCCAGCAGTCCTTCAGGGTACGGCACCGGGGAGCTGTTTTTT. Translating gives CASSPSGYGTGELFF.

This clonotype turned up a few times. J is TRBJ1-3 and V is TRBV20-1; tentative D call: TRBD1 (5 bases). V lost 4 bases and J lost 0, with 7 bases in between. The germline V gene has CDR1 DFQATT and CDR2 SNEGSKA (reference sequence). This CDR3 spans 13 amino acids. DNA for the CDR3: TGCAGTGCTACTCAGGGCTCTGGAAACACCATATATTTT. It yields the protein CSATQGSGNTIYF.

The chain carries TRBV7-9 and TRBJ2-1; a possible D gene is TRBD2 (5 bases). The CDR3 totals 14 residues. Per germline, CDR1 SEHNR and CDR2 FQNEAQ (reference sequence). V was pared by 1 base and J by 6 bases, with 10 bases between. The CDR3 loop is CASSLVRVGNEQFF. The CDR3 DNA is TGTGCCAGCAGCTTAGTGCGGGTAGGCAATGAGCAGTTCTTC.